Listed below are T cell receptor beta chains from one sample, sequenced in a study of PD-L1 blockade in urothelial cancer. Sequenced by immunoSEQ multiplex PCR; TCRdb stores in-frame clones only, minus some. The sample contains 55,000 to 75,000 clones, 81% of which appear only once. The sample here was PBMCs, taken around atezolizumab (anti-PD-L1) treatment. These receptors all come from a man in his 70s with urothelial cancer. Both conserved end residues are part of each CDR3. Fields, in order: D gene, V gene, J gene, clone size, CDR3 DNA, CDR3 protein. A D gene is named only where the DNA matches it firmly. Not every row has a clone size; where given, it reads once, few, many or a size class.

TRBD2,TRBV27,TRBJ2-1,NA,TGTGCCAGCAGTTTATCAGGACTAGCGGGATACAATGAGCAGTTCTTC,CASSLSGLAGYNEQFF
NA,TRBV28,TRBJ2-7,NA,TGTGCCAGCAGCTCCTTCTACGAGCAGTACTTC,CASSSFYEQYF
NA,TRBV19,TRBJ1-2,NA,TGTGCCAGTAGTCATGTTACTTACTATGGCTACACCTTC,CASSHVTYYGYTF
TRBD2,TRBV19,TRBJ2-1,many,TGTGCCAGTAGTATTTCTAGCGGGTACAATGAGCAGTTCTTC,CASSISSGYNEQFF
TRBD1,TRBV19,TRBJ2-5,NA,TGTGCCAGTAGTCCCCAACGACAGGGGAAGGGGGAGACCCAGTACTTC,CASSPQRQGKGETQYF
TRBD1,TRBV7-9,TRBJ2-1,NA,TGTGCCACCCGATCGGGACAGGTGTCTGATGAGCAGTTCTTC,CATRSGQVSDEQFF
NA,TRBV9,TRBJ2-1,NA,TGTGCCAGCAGCGGGAGACAGAGCCACAATGAGCAGTTCTTC,CASSGRQSHNEQFF
NA,TRBV7-2,TRBJ2-7,few,TGTGCCAGCAGCCCCGGGAGACTCAAGTACTTC,CASSPGRLKYF
NA,TRBV6-5,TRBJ1-1,NA,TGTGCCAGCAGTTACTCGCAGGGTAACACTGAAGCTTTCTTT,CASSYSQGNTEAFF
NA,TRBV19,TRBJ1-5,few,TGTGCCAGTAGTGCCTCCCGGGGTTATAGCAATCAGCCCCAGCATTTT,CASSASRGYSNQPQHF
NA,TRBV28,TRBJ1-2,NA,TGTGCCAGCAGTTTTTCAATGGGCGAGAACGGTGGCTACACCTTC,CASSFSMGENGGYTF
TRBD1,TRBV28,TRBJ2-1,NA,TGTGCCAGCAGTCTTATCAGGGGGACCAATGAGCAGTTCTTC,CASSLIRGTNEQFF
TRBD1,TRBV14,TRBJ2-7,NA,TGTGCCAGCAGCCCGGGACAGTCGGCCTACGAGCAGTACTTC,CASSPGQSAYEQYF
NA,TRBV7-9,TRBJ2-3,NA,TGTGCCAGCAGCTCCGACGCACTAGCTAGCACAGATACGCAGTATTTT,CASSSDALASTDTQYF
NA,TRBV19,TRBJ2-1,NA,TGTGCCAGTAGTATAGGAGGTCAGAATGAGCAGTTCTTC,CASSIGGQNEQFF
NA,TRBV11-3,TRBJ2-5,NA,TGTGCCAGCAGCCCAGGGAATCAAGAGACCCAGTACTTC,CASSPGNQETQYF
NA,TRBV7-9,TRBJ1-1,few,TGTGCCAGCAGCCAGTTGGGAGGGAACACTGAAGCTTTCTTT,CASSQLGGNTEAFF
TRBD2,TRBV10-3,TRBJ2-5,NA,TGTGCCATCAGACGTGCGGCGGGAGGAGGTAAAGTGGAGACCCAGTACTTC,CAIRRAAGGGKVETQYF
NA,TRBV12-5,TRBJ2-3,NA,TGTGCTAGTGGTTTGGTTGGCGGGATGGAAGATACGCAGTATTTT,CASGLVGGMEDTQYF
NA,TRBV5-8,TRBJ2-2,NA,TGTGCCAGCAGCCCCGGAGAGTTCGCGAACACCGGGGAGCTGTTTTTT,CASSPGEFANTGELFF
NA,TRBV25-1,TRBJ1-2,few,TGTGCCAGCAGTGAACAGGAAAACTATGGCTACACCTTC,CASSEQENYGYTF
NA,TRBV11-2,TRBJ1-3,NA,TGTGCCAGCAGCTTAAGAGACGGGGGAAACACCATATATTTT,CASSLRDGGNTIYF
TRBD1,TRBV7-2,TRBJ1-3,once,TGTGCCAGCAGCCTGACAGGGAGCTCTGGAAACACCATATATTTT,CASSLTGSSGNTIYF
NA,TRBV27,TRBJ2-7,NA,TGTGCCAGCAGACCCGGAGGGGGCAGGGACGAGCAGTACTTC,CASRPGGGRDEQYF
NA,TRBV28,TRBJ1-2,once,TGTGCCAGCAGTAGCCCGCCGCCAGGGTCGAATGGCTACACCTTC,CASSSPPPGSNGYTF
NA,TRBV9,TRBJ2-5,once,TGTGCCAGCAGCTCAGATCCAGGGGGGCAGGAGACCCAGTACTTC,CASSSDPGGQETQYF
NA,TRBV29-1,TRBJ1-5,once,TGCAGCGGGCCCCTCACAGGTATCAATCAGCCCCAGCATTTT,CSGPLTGINQPQHF
NA,TRBV5-5,TRBJ2-2,NA,TGTGCCAGCAGCTTCTGGGACATCAACACCGGGGAGCTGTTTTTT,CASSFWDINTGELFF
NA,TRBV19,TRBJ1-1,few,TGTGCCAGTAGTCCCACAGGGTTGGAAGCTTTCTTT,CASSPTGLEAFF
NA,TRBV11-2,TRBJ2-3,NA,TGTGCCAGCAGCTTAGGTTCCTCTAGCACAGATACGCAGTATTTT,CASSLGSSSTDTQYF
NA,TRBV11-2,TRBJ1-1,NA,TGTGCCAGCAGCTTAGGGCAGGGGAACACTGAAGCTTTCTTT,CASSLGQGNTEAFF
TRBD2,TRBV15,TRBJ2-2,few,TGTGCCACCAGCAGAGATAAGCGGGAGTACACCGGGGAGCTGTTTTTT,CATSRDKREYTGELFF
TRBD1,TRBV19,TRBJ2-1,NA,TGTGCCAGTAGACTCTACGAGACCGGGACAGGGAATGAGCAGTTCTTC,CASRLYETGTGNEQFF
NA,TRBV28,TRBJ1-5,NA,TGTGCCAGCCCCCCCGGGGCAGGGGTTCTTCAGCCCCAGCATTTT,CASPPGAGVLQPQHF
NA,TRBV5-1,TRBJ2-1,few,TGCGCCAGCAGCTTGGACCCATCTAGCTCCTACAATGAGCAGTTCTTC,CASSLDPSSSYNEQFF
NA,TRBV6-5,TRBJ1-1,NA,TGTGCCAGCAGCCCTATCGGGGGACTGAACACTGAAGCTTTCTTT,CASSPIGGLNTEAFF
TRBD1,TRBV7-2,TRBJ2-2,NA,TGTGCCAGTTCGACAGGGGTTGTATCCGGGGAGCTGTTTTTT,CASSTGVVSGELFF
TRBD1,TRBV28,TRBJ1-2,NA,TGTGCCAGCAGTCTCTCGACAGGGGGCTATGGCTACACCTTC,CASSLSTGGYGYTF
NA,TRBV6-1,TRBJ2-7,NA,TGTGCCAGTCAGCAGGGGATCTCCTACGAGCAGTACTTC,CASQQGISYEQYF
TRBD1,TRBV28,TRBJ2-6,NA,TGTGCCAGCACCCTGGACAGGGCGGCTGGGGCCAACGTCCTGACTTTC,CASTLDRAAGANVLTF
NA,TRBV9,TRBJ1-1,NA,TGTGCCAGCAGCGCCAGACAGGACCTCACTGAAGCTTTCTTT,CASSARQDLTEAFF
TRBD2,TRBV9,TRBJ2-1,NA,TGTGCCAGCAGCGGAAGCCCCCTAGCGGGAGAGTACAATGAGCAGTTCTTC,CASSGSPLAGEYNEQFF
TRBD2,TRBV10-1,TRBJ2-3,NA,TGCGCCAGCAGTGAGGCTAGCGGAGGGCCAACAGATACGCAGTATTTT,CASSEASGGPTDTQYF
NA,TRBV28,TRBJ1-5,NA,TGTGCCACCTTTTCCCAGTATAGCAATCAGCCCCAGCATTTT,CATFSQYSNQPQHF
TRBD1,TRBV5-6,TRBJ1-3,NA,TGTGCCAGCAGCCGGGACAGGGCTAACACCATATATTTT,CASSRDRANTIYF
NA,TRBV11-2,TRBJ2-5,NA,TGTGCCAGCAGCCCCTACGGGAGACTGGAGACCCAGTACTTC,CASSPYGRLETQYF